This T cell receptor (beta chain) emerged from a study of CD8 T cells in ankylosing spondylitis. The study, taken as a whole, reports: Some motif variants had been reported before (in reactive arthritis synovial fluid and blood).

Each CDR3 protein gets one entry after TCRdb re-called the 5' RACE reads with MiXCR. This sample has 200,000 to 300,000 distinct CDR3 sequences; roughly a quarter occur once, and the top ten carry approximately 0.61%. Remarks on this clonotype: Antigen specificity is unknown.

The CDR3 has 15 residues. Germline V gene sequence: CDR1 LNHNV, CDR2 YYDKDF (reference sequence). The V gene lost 0 bases and the J gene lost 5 bases, with 13 bases spanning the gap. The clonotype originates from a male donor with ankylosing spondylitis or in good health (not recorded which). The material sequenced was blood, either unsorted or a sorted T cell fraction (not recorded which). The chain is built from TRBV15 and TRBJ2-5; D is possibly TRBD2 (5 bases). The CDR3 DNA is TGTGCCACCAGCAGAGACCTAGTTTGGGAGGAGACCCAGTACTTC. Protein: CATSRDLVWEETQYF.